Listed below are T cell receptor beta chains from one sample, sequenced in a study of PD-L1 blockade in urothelial cancer. Assay used: immunoSEQ multiplex PCR; TCRdb lists only in-frame clones, some missing. Of about 95,000 clones listed, around 87% were seen once; the top ten hold roughly 2%. This specimen consisted of PBMCs, obtained around atezolizumab (anti-PD-L1) treatment. The receptors shown here come from a man in his sixties with urothelial cancer. Both conserved end residues are part of each CDR3. D genes are given only for firm matches. Not all rows give a size; the values are once, few, many and, for expanded clones, a class.

j_gene | abundance | len | d_gene | v_gene | CDR3aa | CDR3nt
TRBJ2-3 | NA | 14 | TRBD2 | TRBV28 | CASERGSNADTQYF | TGTGCCAGCGAACGCGGGAGCAACGCAGATACGCAGTATTTT
TRBJ2-3 | NA | 16 | NA | TRBV5-1 | CASSSRVGGPRETQYF | TGCGCCAGCAGCTCGCGGGTGGGGGGGCCTCGGGAGACGCAGTATTTT
TRBJ1-4 | NA | 17 | NA | TRBV19 | CASRTWTVPNLEEKLFF | TGTGCCAGTAGAACCTGGACAGTACCCAACCTGGAGGAAAAACTGTTTTTT
TRBJ2-7 | NA | 15 | NA | TRBV19 | CASSVDSVNSYEQYF | TGTGCCAGTAGTGTGGACAGCGTTAACTCCTACGAGCAGTACTTC
TRBJ1-5 | NA | 15 | TRBD1 | TRBV4-1 | CASSPTGAAEQPQHF | TGCGCCAGCAGCCCAACAGGGGCCGCGGAACAGCCCCAGCATTTT
TRBJ2-5 | NA | 17 | TRBD2 | TRBV7-3 | CASSPGTSGGPQETQYF | TGTGCCAGCAGCCCGGGGACTAGCGGGGGACCTCAAGAGACCCAGTACTTC
TRBJ2-5 | NA | 13 | NA | TRBV5-1 | CASNPLVGETQYF | TGCGCCAGCAACCCACTAGTAGGAGAGACCCAGTACTTC
TRBJ2-7 | NA | 13 | TRBD1 | TRBV29-1 | CSVEMAGGYGQYF | TGCAGCGTTGAGATGGCAGGGGGATATGGGCAGTACTTC
TRBJ1-3 | NA | 15 | NA | TRBV5-4 | CASSPGHVSGNTIYF | TGTGCCAGCAGCCCTGGACACGTCTCTGGAAACACCATATATTTT
TRBJ2-7 | NA | 12 | TRBD2 | TRBV29-1 | CSVEDLAEEQYF | TGCAGCGTTGAAGATCTAGCGGAGGAGCAGTACTTC
TRBJ1-6 | few | 15 | TRBD1 | TRBV9 | CASSLSDRGNSPLHF | TGTGCCAGCAGCTTATCGGACAGGGGAAATTCACCCCTCCACTTT
TRBJ2-7 | once | 14 | NA | TRBV9 | CASSVASAAYEQYF | TGTGCCAGCAGCGTCGCTAGCGCAGCCTACGAGCAGTACTTC
TRBJ2-5 | NA | 15 | TRBD1 | TRBV7-8 | CASSLNQGVQETQYF | TGTGCCAGCAGCTTAAATCAGGGGGTGCAAGAGACCCAGTACTTC
TRBJ1-2 | once | 14 | NA | TRBV5-6 | CASSLASSLGGYTF | TGTGCCAGCAGCTTGGCCAGCTCCCTAGGCGGCTACACCTTC
TRBJ2-5 | NA | 14 | TRBD2 | TRBV6-5 | CASKETSGRETQYF | TGTGCCAGCAAGGAAACTAGCGGGAGAGAGACCCAGTACTTC
TRBJ2-3 | NA | 15 | NA | TRBV18 | CASSPLAEITDTQYF | TGTGCCAGCTCACCACTAGCGGAAATCACAGATACGCAGTATTTT
TRBJ1-2 | few | 14 | NA | TRBV28 | CASSLSAGSSGYTF | TGTGCCAGCAGTTTAAGCGCGGGGTCCAGCGGCTACACCTTC
TRBJ2-2 | NA | 15 | NA | TRBV29-1 | CSVGVSAGATGELFF | TGCAGCGTTGGGGTTAGTGCGGGGGCCACCGGGGAGCTGTTTTTT
TRBJ2-2 | NA | 12 | NA | TRBV30 | CAWSRGTGELFF | TGTGCCTGGAGTAGGGGGACCGGGGAGCTGTTTTTT
TRBJ2-1 | NA | 19 | TRBD2 | TRBV28 | CASSSPGLAGGASYNEQFF | TGTGCCAGCAGTTCCCCGGGACTAGCGGGAGGTGCCTCCTACAATGAGCAGTTCTTC
TRBJ1-6 | NA | 14 | TRBD1 | TRBV7-9 | CASSRDSPNSPLHF | TGTGCCAGCAGCCGGGACAGCCCGAATTCACCCCTCCACTTT
TRBJ1-3 | NA | 15 | NA | TRBV4-1 | CASSHTSGSGNTIYF | TGCGCCAGCAGCCACACCTCAGGCTCTGGAAACACCATATATTTT
TRBJ2-7 | NA | 14 | NA | TRBV7-9 | CASSFGTGTYEQYF | TGTGCCAGCAGCTTTGGTACAGGAACCTACGAGCAGTACTTC
TRBJ1-2 | NA | 14 | NA | TRBV6-6 | CASRTDGANYGYTF | TGTGCCAGCAGGACCGACGGAGCTAACTATGGCTACACCTTC
TRBJ2-2 | NA | 14 | NA | TRBV11-2 | CASIRHLNTGELFF | TGTGCCAGCATCAGACACTTGAACACCGGGGAGCTGTTTTTT
TRBJ2-3 | NA | 15 | NA | TRBV5-1 | CASSKDGGGTDTQYF | TGCGCCAGCAGCAAGGATGGAGGGGGCACAGATACGCAGTATTTT
TRBJ2-3 | NA | 15 | TRBD2 | TRBV27 | CASSTRGGWTDTQYF | TGTGCCAGCAGCACGCGGGGGGGCTGGACAGATACGCAGTATTTT
TRBJ2-2 | NA | 13 | NA | TRBV4-1 | CASSQERAGELFF | TGCGCCAGCAGCCAAGAGAGGGCCGGGGAGCTGTTTTTT
TRBJ2-2 | NA | 16 | NA | TRBV9 | CASSVDLNPNTGELFF | TGTGCCAGCAGCGTAGATCTAAACCCGAACACCGGGGAGCTGTTTTTT